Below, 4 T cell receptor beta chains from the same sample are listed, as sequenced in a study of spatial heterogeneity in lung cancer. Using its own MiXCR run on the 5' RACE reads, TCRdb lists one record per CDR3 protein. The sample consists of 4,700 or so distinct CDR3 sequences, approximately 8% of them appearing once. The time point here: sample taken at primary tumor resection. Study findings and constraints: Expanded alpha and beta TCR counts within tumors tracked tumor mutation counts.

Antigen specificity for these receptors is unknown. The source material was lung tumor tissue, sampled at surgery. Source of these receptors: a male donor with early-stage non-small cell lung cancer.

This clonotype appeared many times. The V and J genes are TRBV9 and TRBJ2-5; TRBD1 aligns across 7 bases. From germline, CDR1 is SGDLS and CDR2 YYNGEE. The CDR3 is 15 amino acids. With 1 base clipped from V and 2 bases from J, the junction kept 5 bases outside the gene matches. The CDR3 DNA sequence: TGTGCCAGCAGCGTAACGGGACAGCGACAAGAGACCCAGTACTTC. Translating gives CASSVTGQRQETQYF. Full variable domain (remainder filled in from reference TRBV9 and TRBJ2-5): DSGVTQTPKHLITATGQRVTLRCSPRSGDLSVYWYQQSLDQGLQFLIQYYNGEERAKGNILERFSAQQFPDLHSELNLSSLELGDSALYFCASSVTGQRQETQYFGPGTRLLVL.

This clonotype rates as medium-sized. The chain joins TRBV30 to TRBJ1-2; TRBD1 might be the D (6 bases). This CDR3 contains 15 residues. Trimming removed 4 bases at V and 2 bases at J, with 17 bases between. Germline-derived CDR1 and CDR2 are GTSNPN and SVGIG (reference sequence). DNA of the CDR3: TGTGCCTGGAACCGGGGAACTCAGGGGAACTATGGCTACACCTTC. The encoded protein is CAWNRGTQGNYGYTF. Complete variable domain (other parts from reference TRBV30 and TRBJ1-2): SQTIHQWPATLVQPVGSPLSLECTVEGTSNPNLYWYRQAAGRGLQLLFYSVGIGQISSEVPQNLSASRPQDRQFILSSKKLLLSDSGFYLCAWNRGTQGNYGYTFGSGTRLTVV.

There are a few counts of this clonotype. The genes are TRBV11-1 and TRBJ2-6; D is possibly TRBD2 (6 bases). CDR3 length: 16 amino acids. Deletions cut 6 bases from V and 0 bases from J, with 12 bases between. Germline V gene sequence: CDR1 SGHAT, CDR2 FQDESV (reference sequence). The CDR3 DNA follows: TGTGCCAGCAGGGGGGGACGGAGCTCTGGGGCCAACGTCCTGACTTTC. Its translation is CASRGGRSSGANVLTF. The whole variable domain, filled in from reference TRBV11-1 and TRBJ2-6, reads EAEVAQSPRYKITEKSQAVAFWCDPISGHATLYWYRQILGQGPELLVQFQDESVVDDSQLPKDRFSAERLKGVDSTLKIQPAELGDSAMYLCASRGGRSSGANVLTFGAGSRLTVL.

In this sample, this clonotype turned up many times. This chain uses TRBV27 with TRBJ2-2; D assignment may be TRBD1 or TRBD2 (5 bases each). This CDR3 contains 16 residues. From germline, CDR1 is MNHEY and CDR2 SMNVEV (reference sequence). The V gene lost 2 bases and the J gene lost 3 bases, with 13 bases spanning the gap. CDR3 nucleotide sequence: TGTGCCAGCAGTTTAGCCGGGGCCCCATACACCGGGGAGCTGTTTTTT. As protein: CASSLAGAPYTGELFF.